This T cell receptor beta chain was sequenced in a study of T cells in Graves' hyperthyroidism and ophthalmopathy (dated by TCRdb to the late 2010s). As for the study more broadly: A discovery cohort of fewer than 110 patients, approximately 44 with Graves' ophthalmopathy and roughly 59 with stable Graves' hyperthyroidism, was used to find distinguishing TCR V-J signatures. After sampling, hyperthyroidism patients received methimazole starting at 30 mg daily, and ophthalmopathy patients received high-dose intravenous methylprednisolone. For training and testing, the roughly 97 patients in the discovery cohort were randomly divided in a 7:3 ratio. In addition, the study compared T-cell repertoires in thyroid tissue and in blood from over 5 Graves' hyperthyroidism patients. The paper reports TCR Vbeta CDR3 sequencing of some 140 peripheral blood samples: around 45 ophthalmopathy, fewer than 80 hyperthyroidism and approximately 17 progressor patients. Whether ophthalmopathy could be predicted prospectively was tested in an independent validation cohort made up of fewer than 20 hyperthyroidism patients plus 17 patients who later progressed to ophthalmopathy. Here is what the overall study found, with its caveats: Most expanded thyroid clonotypes (frequency above 0.001) were also detected in blood, suggesting blood repertoires may reflect thyroid immune responses. A 13 V-J signature model separated ophthalmopathy from stable hyperthyroidism, with 87.88% sensitivity and 81.08% specificity in cross-validation and 80%/75% in testing. No statistical method was used to fix the sample size in advance, and group allocation was not hidden from the investigators. During validation, the model predicted progression to ophthalmopathy a median of roughly 7.1 months ahead of onset, with almost 71% sensitivity and less than 85% specificity.

The TCR beta CDR3 regions were amplified from RNA transcripts. A first-round RT-PCR of the TCR CDR3 used the HTBI primer set with the Qiagen OneStep RT-PCR kit. Libraries were constructed in a second round of multiplex PCR, after which size selection and purification were carried out. The libraries were sequenced on an Illumina HiSeq2000 using paired-end 100 bp reads. In the source study's methods: SOAPnuke was used to process the raw data, with reads discarded if the reads contained adapters or uncalled bases, had a mean Phred below 15, or lacked an exact constant-primer or identifier match. High-quality paired reads were merged with COPE v1.2.5, and unique nucleotide sequences were defined as clonotypes. MiTCR v1.1 was used to align clonotypes to the IMGT TRBV, TRBD and TRBJ reference segments. Only V-J combinations with frequency above 0.0001, covering about 99% of repertoires, were analysed. A TCS score was defined as the ratio between F50 (clonal expansion) and ExV (chaos), using BLOSUM62-based TCRdist between CDR3 peptides within each V-J. Welch's t-statistics and random forest reduced around 510 V-J features to about 13, which were used in a naive Bayes classifier (R e1071). The similarity between thyroid and blood repertoires was quantified using the Morisita-Horn index. TCRdb reanalyzed the raw reads on its own, using fastp at Q25 for trimming and MiXCR for clone calling, and kept in-frame beta chains. Merged by CDR3 protein, the rows form single entries marked with the most common genes and DNA. None of the V and J calls come from the authors' own analysis; TCRdb made them. Recorded for this sample are almost 600,000 distinct CDR3 sequences; 35% to 55% of them occurred a single time. The ten largest clones add up to about 8% of the sample.

The germline V gene gives CDR1 as SGHRS and CDR2 as YFSETQ. The CDR3, from cysteine to phenylalanine, totals 12 residues. Only the CDR3 DNA is retained, 36 bases long and in frame from the first base. This clonotype was counted many times. This receptor's antigen is unknown. At one of its ends the junction is not consistent with the germline gene, which may arise from a read error. A patient counted as having stable Graves' hyperthyroidism if no progression to ophthalmopathy occurred over 18 months of follow-up. The hyperthyroidism patients were between 18 and 65 years old and newly diagnosed, with a disease duration of less than 2 months. Patients with uncontrolled infections, other autoimmune diseases, pregnancy or lactation were excluded. Diagnoses relied on clinical symptoms, serum thyroxine and TRAb, thyroid ultrasound and orbital computed tomography. Total RNA was extracted using Trizol reagent, and RNA quality was assessed on an Agilent 2100 Bioanalyzer.

This receptor chain uses TRBV5-1 and TRBJ2-7; tentative D gene TRBD1, with 5 bases matching. Input material: peripheral blood or thyroid tissue (not recorded which). The receptor was derived from a young woman with Graves' hyperthyroidism. The nucleotide sequence reads as follows: TGTGCCAGCAGCCCGGACACCTACGAGCAGTACTTC. This encodes CASSPDTYEQYF.